A selection of T cell receptor beta chains follows, all from one sample in a study of cytomegalovirus exposure and HLA in healthy donors. Generated by immunoSEQ multiplex PCR, the TCRdb table keeps only in-frame clones and is missing some. The sample lists roughly 100,000 clones; 78% were seen once. Sequenced sample: PBMCs. The receptors derive from a woman aged 55-70 years in good health and CMV-seronegative. CDR3s include the opening cysteine and the closing phenylalanine or tryptophan. A D gene is named only where the DNA matches it firmly. Expanded clones are given a class, and other clones once, few, many or no size at all.

TGTGCCAGCAGCTCTCAGGGAGGCGGCACTGAAGCTTTCTTT CASSSQGGGTEAFF TRBJ1-1 NA NA TRBV7-2
TGTGCCGCACACGGACTTCCAAACACCGGGGAGCTGTTTTTT CAAHGLPNTGELFF TRBJ2-2 NA NA TRBV15
TGTGCCAGCAGCTCCGACAGGACTTTTTCATCACCCCTCCACTTT CASSSDRTFSSPLHF TRBJ1-6 NA NA TRBV7-2
TGTGCCAGCAGCCGTCCGGGTATTAGCTCCTACGAGCAGTACTTC CASSRPGISSYEQYF TRBJ2-7 NA NA TRBV7-2
TGTGCCAGCATTGGGACTAACCCGTCAAAGAGGTCGCAGTATTTT CASIGTNPSKRSQYF TRBJ2-3 few TRBD2 TRBV25-1
TGTGCCAGCAGGACGGGACACGTAAGCAATCAGCCCCAGCATTTT CASRTGHVSNQPQHF TRBJ1-5 few NA TRBV6-1
TGTGCCAGCAGCGGAGGACAGGGGAACACTGAAGCTTTCTTT CASSGGQGNTEAFF TRBJ1-1 NA TRBD1 TRBV9
TGCGCCAGCAGCCAAGAACGGGGACAGGGGGCGTCAGATACGCAGTATTTT CASSQERGQGASDTQYF TRBJ2-3 NA TRBD1 TRBV4-3
TGTGCCGTGGGGGGAGGGGAACTGTTTTTT CAVGGGELFF TRBJ1-4 NA NA TRBV25-1
TGTGCCATCAGCGTTCAAGAGACCCAGTACTTC CAISVQETQYF TRBJ2-5 once NA TRBV10-3
TGTGCCAGCAGCCCCGTCGGGACTAGGCCCACAGATACGCAGTATTTT CASSPVGTRPTDTQYF TRBJ2-3 NA TRBD2 TRBV11-3
TGCGCCAGCAGCCAAAGCGGGAGGGGAGAGACCCAGTACTTC CASSQSGRGETQYF TRBJ2-5 few TRBD2 TRBV5-1
TGTGCCAGCAGCGGACTAGCGGGAGTGAGCTCCTACAATGAGCAGTTCTTC CASSGLAGVSSYNEQFF TRBJ2-1 NA TRBD2 TRBV2